There are a few counts of the clone carrying this T cell receptor beta chain. The antigen remains undetermined. The data originate from a study of T cell repertoires in cytomegalovirus infection. The study's findings and limits: The ex vivo response was dominated by HLA-C-restricted CMV-specific TCR beta clonotypes. Cumulative public TCR beta family frequency identified CMV carriers with the relevant HLA.

Each CDR3 protein gets one entry after TCRdb re-called the reads with MiXCR. The table includes hundreds of thousands of distinct CDR3 sequences, less than 25% detected once. V gave up 6 bases and J gave up 0 bases, with 17 bases separating them. Germline V CDR1 and CDR2: DFQATT, SNEGSKA (reference sequence). The CDR3 extends over 15 amino acids. This TCR was sampled from a human donor in good health (CMV status not recorded). Some clones in this sample may be carry-over from other donors' samples. The sample was CD8+ T cells from PBMCs. The chain combines TRBV20-1 with TRBJ1-1; D is possibly TRBD1 (5 bases). The CDR3 DNA is TGCAGTGCCTCACAACACGCAGGGCTGAACACTGAAGCTTTCTTT. Translating gives CSASQHAGLNTEAFF.